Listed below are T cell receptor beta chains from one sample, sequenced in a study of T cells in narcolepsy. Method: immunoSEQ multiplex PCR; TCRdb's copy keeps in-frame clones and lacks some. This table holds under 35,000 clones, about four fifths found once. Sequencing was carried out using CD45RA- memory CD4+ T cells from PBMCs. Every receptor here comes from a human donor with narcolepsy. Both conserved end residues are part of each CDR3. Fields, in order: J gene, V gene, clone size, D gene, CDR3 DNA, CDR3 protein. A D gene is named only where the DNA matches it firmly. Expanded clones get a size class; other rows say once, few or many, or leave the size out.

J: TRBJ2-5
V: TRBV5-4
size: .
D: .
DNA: TGTGCCAGCAGCTCGGGGTCGGGAAGCAGACGCGAGACCCAGTACTTC
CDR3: CASSSGSGSRRETQYF

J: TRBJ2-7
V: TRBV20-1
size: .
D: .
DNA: TGCAGTGCTAGAGCGGGCCACGAGCAGTACTTC
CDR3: CSARAGHEQYF

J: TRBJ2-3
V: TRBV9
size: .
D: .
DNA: TGTGCCAGCAGCGGGGGCGTTCGGGAGCGGTCAGATACGCAGTATTTT
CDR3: CASSGGVRERSDTQYF

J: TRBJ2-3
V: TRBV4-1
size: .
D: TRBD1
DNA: TGCGCCAGCAGCCCCGGACAGGGCGTAAGTACAGATACGCAGTATTTT
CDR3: CASSPGQGVSTDTQYF

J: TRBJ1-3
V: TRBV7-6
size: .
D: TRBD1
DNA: TGTGCCAGCAGTCCTGGACAGGGTGTTGGAAACACCATATATTTT
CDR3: CASSPGQGVGNTIYF

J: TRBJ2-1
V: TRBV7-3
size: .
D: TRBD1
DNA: TGTGCCAGCAGCCCTCGGACAGGGGACTACGATGAGCAGTTCTTC
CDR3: CASSPRTGDYDEQFF

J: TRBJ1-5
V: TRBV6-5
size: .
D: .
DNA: TGTGCCAGCAGCCCCAGTCAGGGCCTTAATCAGCCCCAGCATTTT
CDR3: CASSPSQGLNQPQHF

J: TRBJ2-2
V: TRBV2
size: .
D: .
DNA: TGTGCCAGCAGTGAAGTCGACGGCGGGGAGCTGTTTTTT
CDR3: CASSEVDGGELFF

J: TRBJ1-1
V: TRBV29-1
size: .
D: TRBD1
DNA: TGCAGCGTCCACGGGACAGGAAACACTGAAGCTTTCTTT
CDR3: CSVHGTGNTEAFF

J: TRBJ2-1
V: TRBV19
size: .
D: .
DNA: TGTGCCAGTAGTATTGGCCCATCCAGGGGTGAGCAGTTCTTC
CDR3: CASSIGPSRGEQFF

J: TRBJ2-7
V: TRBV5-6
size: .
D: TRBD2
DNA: TGTGCCAGCAGCTTCGGGACTAGCGAGGACGAGCAGTACTTC
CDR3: CASSFGTSEDEQYF

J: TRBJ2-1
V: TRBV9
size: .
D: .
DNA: TGTGCCAGCAGCGTAGCTGGGGCAGGAAACAATGAGCAGTTCTTC
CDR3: CASSVAGAGNNEQFF

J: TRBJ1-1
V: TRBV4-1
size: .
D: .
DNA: TGCGCCAGCAGCCCACGGATTACTATGAACACTGAAGCTTTCTTT
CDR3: CASSPRITMNTEAFF

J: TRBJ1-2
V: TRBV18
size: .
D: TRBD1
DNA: TGTGCCAGCTCAAGGGACAGGGGGCAAGACTATGGCTACACCTTC
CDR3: CASSRDRGQDYGYTF

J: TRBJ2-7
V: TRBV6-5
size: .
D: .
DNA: TGTGCCAGCAGTTTCTTGTCCGACGAGCAGTACTTC
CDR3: CASSFLSDEQYF

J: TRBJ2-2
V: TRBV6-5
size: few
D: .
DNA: TGTGCCAGCAGTTCCCCAGGAATGAGGGGGGGGGAGCTGTTTTTT
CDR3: CASSSPGMRGGELFF

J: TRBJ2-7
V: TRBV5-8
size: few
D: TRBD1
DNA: TGTGCCAGCAGCCTACAGGGGGACGTCCCCGAGCAGTACTTC
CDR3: CASSLQGDVPEQYF

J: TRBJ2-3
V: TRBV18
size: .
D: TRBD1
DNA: TGTGCCAGCTCAGTGGGACAGGGTGGCACAGATACGCAGTATTTT
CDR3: CASSVGQGGTDTQYF

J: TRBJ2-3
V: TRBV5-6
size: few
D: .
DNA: TGTGCCAGCAGCTTGGGGGCGGGCCGCACAGATACGCAGTATTTT
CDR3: CASSLGAGRTDTQYF

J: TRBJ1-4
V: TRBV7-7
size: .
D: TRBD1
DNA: TGTGCTAGCAGCTTAACGGACAGGGGCGGAAAACTGTTTTTT
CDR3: CASSLTDRGGKLFF

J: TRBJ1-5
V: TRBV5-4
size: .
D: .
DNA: TGTGCCAGCAGCAAACAGGCAGAACCCAATCAGCCCCAGCATTTT
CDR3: CASSKQAEPNQPQHF

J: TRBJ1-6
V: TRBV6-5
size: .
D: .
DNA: TGTGCCAGCAGGGAGGGTAATTCACCCCTCCACTTT
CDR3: CASREGNSPLHF

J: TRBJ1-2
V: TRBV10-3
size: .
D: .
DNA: TGTGCCATCAGTGGAAAGGCAGACCAAAACTATGGCTACACCTTC
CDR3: CAISGKADQNYGYTF

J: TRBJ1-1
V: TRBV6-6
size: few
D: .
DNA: TGTGCCAGCAGTGCCCAGGGTGTCGGCACTGAAGCTTTCTTT
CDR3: CASSAQGVGTEAFF

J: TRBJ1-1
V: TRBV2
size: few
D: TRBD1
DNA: TGTGCCAGCAGTAGGACAGGGTCAGGTGAAGCTTTCTTT
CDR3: CASSRTGSGEAFF

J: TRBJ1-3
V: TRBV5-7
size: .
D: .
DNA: TGTGCCAGCAGCGGGGGCAGGGCCCTCTCTGGAAACACCATATATTTT
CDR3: CASSGGRALSGNTIYF

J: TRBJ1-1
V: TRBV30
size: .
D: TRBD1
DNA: TGTGCCTGGGTCAGGGGGCTAAACACTGAAGCTTTCTTT
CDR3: CAWVRGLNTEAFF

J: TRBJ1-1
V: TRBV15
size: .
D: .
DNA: TGTGCCACCAGCGGAAGATTGAACACTGAAGCTTTCTTT
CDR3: CATSGRLNTEAFF

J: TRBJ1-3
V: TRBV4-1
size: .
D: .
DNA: TGCGCCAGCAGCCATTCCTGGGGGCCAAGTGGGTCTGGAAACACCATATATTTT
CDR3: CASSHSWGPSGSGNTIYF

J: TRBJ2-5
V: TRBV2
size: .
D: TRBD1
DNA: TGTGCCAGCAGAGGACAGGGGGTGGTGGTGACCCAGTACTTC
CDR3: CASRGQGVVVTQYF

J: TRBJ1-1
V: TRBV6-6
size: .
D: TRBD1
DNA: TGTGCCAGCAGTCAGACAGGGACCCGTGAAGCTTTCTTT
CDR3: CASSQTGTREAFF

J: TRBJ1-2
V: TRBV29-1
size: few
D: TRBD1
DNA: TGCAGCGTCCTACAGGGGGTGAAGGGCTACACCTTC
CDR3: CSVLQGVKGYTF

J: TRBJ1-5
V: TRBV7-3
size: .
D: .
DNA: TGTGCCAGCAGCATAAGACAAGGCAATCAGCCCCAGCATTTT
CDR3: CASSIRQGNQPQHF

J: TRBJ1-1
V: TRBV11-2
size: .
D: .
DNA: TGTGCCAGCAGCTTAGAATCCTCCGTGCGGGGTGAAGCTTTCTTT
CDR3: CASSLESSVRGEAFF

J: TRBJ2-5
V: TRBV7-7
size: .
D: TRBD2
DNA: TGTGCCAGCAGCTTCGGGACTAGCGTGCAAGAGACCCAGTACTTC
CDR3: CASSFGTSVQETQYF

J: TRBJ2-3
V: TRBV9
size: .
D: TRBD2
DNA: TGTGCCAGCAGCGTAGCATCGGGCGGGAGAAATTCCGGGCGAACAGATACGCAGTATTTT
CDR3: CASSVASGGRNSGRTDTQYF

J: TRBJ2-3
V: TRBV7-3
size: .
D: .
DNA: TGTGCCAGCAGCTTAATGAGGAGCGGAGATACGCAGTATTTT
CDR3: CASSLMRSGDTQYF

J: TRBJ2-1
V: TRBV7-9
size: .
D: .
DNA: TGTGCCAGCAGCTTAGGCGGGGACGGGAATGAGCAGTTCTTC
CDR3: CASSLGGDGNEQFF

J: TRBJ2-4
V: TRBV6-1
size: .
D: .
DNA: TGTGCCAGCACCTTCGGCGGGAAAGGGTTAAACATTCAGTACTTC
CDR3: CASTFGGKGLNIQYF

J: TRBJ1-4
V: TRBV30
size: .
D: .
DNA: TGTGCCTGGAGTGACAGGGTGATTAATGAAAAACTGTTTTTT
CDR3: CAWSDRVINEKLFF

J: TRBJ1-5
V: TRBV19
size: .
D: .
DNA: TGTGCCAGTAGTATGTACAGGGTCGGCAATCAGCCCCAGCATTTT
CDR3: CASSMYRVGNQPQHF

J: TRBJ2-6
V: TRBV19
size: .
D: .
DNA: TGTGCCACCGCCCCCGCGGGGACAGCCTTATCTGGGGCCAACGTCCTGACTTTC
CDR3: CATAPAGTALSGANVLTF

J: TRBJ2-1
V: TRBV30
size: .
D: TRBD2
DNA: TGTGCCTGGACTGGGCGGGAGAACTACAATGAGCAGTTCTTC
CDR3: CAWTGRENYNEQFF

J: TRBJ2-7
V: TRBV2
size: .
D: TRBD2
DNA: TGTGCCAGCAGTGAATCGACTAGCGGGAGGGGGTCCTACGAGCAGTACTTC
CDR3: CASSESTSGRGSYEQYF

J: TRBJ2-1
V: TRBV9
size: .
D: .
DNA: TGTGCCAGCAGCCGGGGACTGCCCTCCTACAATGAGCAGTTCTTC
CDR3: CASSRGLPSYNEQFF

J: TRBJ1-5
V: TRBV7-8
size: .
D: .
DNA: TGTGCCAGCAGCTACCAGGGGCGGCAGCCCCAGCATTTT
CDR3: CASSYQGRQPQHF

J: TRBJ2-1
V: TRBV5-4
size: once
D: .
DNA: TGTGCCAGCAGCTTGGTCGGGGTCCAAGAGCAGTTCTTC
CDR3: CASSLVGVQEQFF

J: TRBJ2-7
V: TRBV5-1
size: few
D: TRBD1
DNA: TGCGCCAGCAGCTTGGATGGGACAGGGTTACGAGAGCAGTACTTC
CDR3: CASSLDGTGLREQYF

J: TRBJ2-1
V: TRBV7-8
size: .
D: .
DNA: TGTGCCAGCAGCTTAGGGATTTTCCCGAATGAGCAGTTCTTC
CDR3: CASSLGIFPNEQFF

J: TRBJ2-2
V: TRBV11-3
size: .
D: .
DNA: TGTGCCAGCAGCTTAGATCGAACTACCACCGGGGAGCTGTTTTTT
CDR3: CASSLDRTTTGELFF

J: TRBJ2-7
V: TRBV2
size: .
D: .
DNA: TGTGCCAGCAGTGAGGAAAGGGAATTCTACGAGCAGTACTTC
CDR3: CASSEEREFYEQYF

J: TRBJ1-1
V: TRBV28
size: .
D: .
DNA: TGTGCCAGCAGTTTATTCAGGGCTCCTCGAACTGAAGCTTTCTTT
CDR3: CASSLFRAPRTEAFF

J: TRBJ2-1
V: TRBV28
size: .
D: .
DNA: TGTGCCAGCAGGGGATTAGCCGCCCTCTCCTACAATGAGCAGTTCTTC
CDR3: CASRGLAALSYNEQFF

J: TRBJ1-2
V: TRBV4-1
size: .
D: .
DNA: TGCGCCAGCAGCCTTTCGGCGTCCCTTGGGAGGGACGGCTACACCTTC
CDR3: CASSLSASLGRDGYTF

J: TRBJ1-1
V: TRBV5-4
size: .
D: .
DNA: TGTGCCAGCAGCTTGGAGGTGGGGACTGAAGCTTTCTTT
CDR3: CASSLEVGTEAFF

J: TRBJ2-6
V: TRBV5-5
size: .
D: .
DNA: TGTGCCAGCAGCTTGAAATTCTCTGGGGCCAACGTCCTGACTTTC
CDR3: CASSLKFSGANVLTF

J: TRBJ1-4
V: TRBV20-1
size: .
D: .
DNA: TGCAGTGCTAGTTACCTTGAAAAACTGTTTTTT
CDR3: CSASYLEKLFF

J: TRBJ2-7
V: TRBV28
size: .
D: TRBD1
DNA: TGTGCCAGCAGACTCCGGGACAGGGTGGGCGAGCAGTACTTC
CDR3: CASRLRDRVGEQYF

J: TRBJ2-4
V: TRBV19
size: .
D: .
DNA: TGTGCCAGTAGTATGGGGAAAAAAAACATTCAGTACTTC
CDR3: CASSMGKKNIQYF